Described below is a single T cell receptor (beta chain) sequence and its context. The antigen remains undetermined. The PCR employed 60 Vbeta primers together with 13 Jbeta primers. Assay used: immunoSEQ multiplex PCR; TCRdb lists only in-frame clones, some missing. The sample records about 80,000 clones, about 80% being singletons. CDR1 and CDR2 (germline): LGHNA, YNFKEQ. With V trimmed by 0 bases and J by 2 bases, 3 bases remained unmatched. The length of the CDR3 is 16 residues. These data belong to a study of cytomegalovirus exposure and HLA in healthy donors. General study findings and limits: Listed as cytomegalovirus-associated were approximately 160 TCR beta chains.

This rearrangement joins TRBV4-2 to TRBJ2-5; 10 bases agree with TRBD1. Sequenced: PBMCs. This receptor was obtained from a man younger than 40 in good health and CMV-seronegative. CDR3 loop: CASSQDPGQGQETQYF. The CDR3, as DNA: TGTGCCAGCAGCCAAGATCCGGGACAGGGGCAAGAGACCCAGTACTTC.